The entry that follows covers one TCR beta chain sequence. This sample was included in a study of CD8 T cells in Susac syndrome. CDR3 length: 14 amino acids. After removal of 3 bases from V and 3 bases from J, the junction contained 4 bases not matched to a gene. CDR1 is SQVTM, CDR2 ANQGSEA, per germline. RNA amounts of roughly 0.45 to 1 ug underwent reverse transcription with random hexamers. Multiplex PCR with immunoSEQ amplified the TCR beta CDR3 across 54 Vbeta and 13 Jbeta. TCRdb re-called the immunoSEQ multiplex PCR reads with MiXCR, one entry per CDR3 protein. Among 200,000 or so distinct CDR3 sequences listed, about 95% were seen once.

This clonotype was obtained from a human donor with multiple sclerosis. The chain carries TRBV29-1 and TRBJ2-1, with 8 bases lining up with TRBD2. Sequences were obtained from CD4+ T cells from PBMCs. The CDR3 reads CSVDRLAGYNEQFF. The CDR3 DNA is TGCAGCGTTGATCGGCTAGCGGGCTACAATGAGCAGTTCTTC.